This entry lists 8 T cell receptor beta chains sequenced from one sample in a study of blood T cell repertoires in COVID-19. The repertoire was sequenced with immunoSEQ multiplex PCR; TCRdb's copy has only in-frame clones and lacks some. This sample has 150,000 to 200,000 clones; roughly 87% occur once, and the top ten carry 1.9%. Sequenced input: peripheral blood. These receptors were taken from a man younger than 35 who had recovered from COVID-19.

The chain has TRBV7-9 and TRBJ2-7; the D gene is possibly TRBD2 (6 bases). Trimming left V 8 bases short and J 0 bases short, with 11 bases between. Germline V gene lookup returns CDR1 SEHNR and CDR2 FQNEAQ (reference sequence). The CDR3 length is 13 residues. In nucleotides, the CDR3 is TGTGCCAGCGTTGCGGGGAGCTCCTACGAGCAGTACTTC. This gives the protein CASVAGSSYEQYF. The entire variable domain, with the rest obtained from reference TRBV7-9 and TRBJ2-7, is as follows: DTGVSQNPRHKITKRGQNVTFRCDPISEHNRLYWYRQTLGQGPEFLTYFQNEAQLEKSRLLSDRFSAERPKGSFSTLEIQRTEQGDSAMYLCASVAGSSYEQYFGPGTRLTVT.

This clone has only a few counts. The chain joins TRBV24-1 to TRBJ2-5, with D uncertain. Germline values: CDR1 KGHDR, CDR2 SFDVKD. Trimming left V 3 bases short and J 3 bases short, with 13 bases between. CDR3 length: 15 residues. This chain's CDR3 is CATSDSQVSKETQYF. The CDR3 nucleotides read TGTGCCACCAGTGATAGTCAGGTGTCCAAAGAGACCCAGTACTTC.

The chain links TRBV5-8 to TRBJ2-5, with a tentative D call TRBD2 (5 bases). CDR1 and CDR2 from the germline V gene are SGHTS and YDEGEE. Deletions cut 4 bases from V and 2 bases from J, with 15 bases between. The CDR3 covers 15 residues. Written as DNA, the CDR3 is TGTGCCAGCAGCCGGGATTCTAAGGGACAAGAGACCCAGTACTTC. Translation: CASSRDSKGQETQYF.

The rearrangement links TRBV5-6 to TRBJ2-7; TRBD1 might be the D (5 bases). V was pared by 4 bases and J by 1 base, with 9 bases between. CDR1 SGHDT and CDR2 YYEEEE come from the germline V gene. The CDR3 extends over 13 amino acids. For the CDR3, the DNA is TGTGCCAGCAGCCCGGACACTTCCTACGAGCAGTACTTC. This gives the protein CASSPDTSYEQYF.

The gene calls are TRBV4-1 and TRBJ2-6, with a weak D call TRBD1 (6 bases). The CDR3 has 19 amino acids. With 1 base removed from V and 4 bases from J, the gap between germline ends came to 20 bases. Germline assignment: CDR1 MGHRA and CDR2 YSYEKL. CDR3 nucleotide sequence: TGCGCCAGCAGCCAAGTTTCCTTACAGGGAACGGCCGGGGCCAACGTCCTGACTTTC. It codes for CASSQVSLQGTAGANVLTF.

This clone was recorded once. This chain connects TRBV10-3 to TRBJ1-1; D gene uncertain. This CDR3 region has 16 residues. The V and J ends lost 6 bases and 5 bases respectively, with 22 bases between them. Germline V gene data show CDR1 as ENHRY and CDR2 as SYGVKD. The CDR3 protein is CAIRPFGRRITTEAFF. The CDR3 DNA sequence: TGTGCCATCAGGCCTTTCGGCCGCAGGATTACGACTGAAGCTTTCTTT.

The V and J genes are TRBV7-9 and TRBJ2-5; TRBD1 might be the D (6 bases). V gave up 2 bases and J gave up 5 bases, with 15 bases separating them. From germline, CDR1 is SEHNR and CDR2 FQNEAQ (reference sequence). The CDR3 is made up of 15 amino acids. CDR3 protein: CASSLTSRGWETQYF. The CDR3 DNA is TGTGCCAGCAGCTTAACATCAAGGGGGTGGGAGACCCAGTACTTC.

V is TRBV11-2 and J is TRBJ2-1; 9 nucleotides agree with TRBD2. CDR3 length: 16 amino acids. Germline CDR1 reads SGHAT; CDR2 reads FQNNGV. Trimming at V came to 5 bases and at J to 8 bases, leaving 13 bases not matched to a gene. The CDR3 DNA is TGTGCCAGCAGCGGAATAAATAGCGGGAGAGTATATGAGCAGTTCTTC. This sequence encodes CASSGINSGRVYEQFF.